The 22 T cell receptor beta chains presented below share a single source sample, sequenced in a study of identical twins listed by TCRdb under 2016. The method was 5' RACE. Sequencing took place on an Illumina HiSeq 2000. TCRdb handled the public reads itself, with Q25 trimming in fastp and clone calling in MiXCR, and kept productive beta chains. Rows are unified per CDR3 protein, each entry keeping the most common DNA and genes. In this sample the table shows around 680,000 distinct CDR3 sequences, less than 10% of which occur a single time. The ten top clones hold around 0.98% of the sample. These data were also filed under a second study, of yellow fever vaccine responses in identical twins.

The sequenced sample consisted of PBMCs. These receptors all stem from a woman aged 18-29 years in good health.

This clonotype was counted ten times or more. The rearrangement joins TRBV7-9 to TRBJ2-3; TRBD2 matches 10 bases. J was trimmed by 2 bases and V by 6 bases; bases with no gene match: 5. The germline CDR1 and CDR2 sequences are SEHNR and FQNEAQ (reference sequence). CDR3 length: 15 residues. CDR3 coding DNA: TGTGCCAGCAGTTCCCTAGCGGGGGACACAGATACGCAGTATTTT. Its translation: CASSSLAGDTDTQYF.

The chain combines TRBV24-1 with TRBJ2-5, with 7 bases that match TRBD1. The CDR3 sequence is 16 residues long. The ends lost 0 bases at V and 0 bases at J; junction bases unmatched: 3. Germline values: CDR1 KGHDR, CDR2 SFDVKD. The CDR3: CATSDLYRGDQETQYF. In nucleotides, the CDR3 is TGTGCCACCAGTGATTTGTACAGGGGCGACCAAGAGACCCAGTACTTC.

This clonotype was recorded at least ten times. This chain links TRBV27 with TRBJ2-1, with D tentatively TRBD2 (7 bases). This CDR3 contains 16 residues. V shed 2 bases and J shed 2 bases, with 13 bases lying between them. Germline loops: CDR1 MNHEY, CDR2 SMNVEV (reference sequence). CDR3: CASSLRGASAYNEQFF. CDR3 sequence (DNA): TGTGCCAGCAGTTTACGGGGGGCCAGCGCCTACAATGAGCAGTTCTTC.

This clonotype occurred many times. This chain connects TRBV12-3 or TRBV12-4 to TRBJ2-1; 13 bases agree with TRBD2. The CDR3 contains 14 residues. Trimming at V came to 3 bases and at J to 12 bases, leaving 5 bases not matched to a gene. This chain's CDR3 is CASSFGTSGTVQFF. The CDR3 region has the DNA TGTGCCAGCAGTTTCGGGACTAGCGGGACCGTGCAGTTCTTC.

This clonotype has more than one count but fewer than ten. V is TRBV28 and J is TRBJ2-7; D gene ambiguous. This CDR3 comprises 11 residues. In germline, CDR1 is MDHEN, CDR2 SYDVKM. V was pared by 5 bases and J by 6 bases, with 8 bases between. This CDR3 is CASSTAREQYF. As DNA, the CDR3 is TGTGCCAGCAGTACGGCACGCGAGCAGTACTTC.

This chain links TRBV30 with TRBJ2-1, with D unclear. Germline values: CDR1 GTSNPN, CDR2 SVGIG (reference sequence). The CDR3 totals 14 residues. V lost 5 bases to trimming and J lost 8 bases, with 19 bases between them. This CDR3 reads CAWRRPPEMYEQFF. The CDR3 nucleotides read TGTGCCTGGCGTAGACCGCCGGAGATGTATGAGCAGTTCTTC.

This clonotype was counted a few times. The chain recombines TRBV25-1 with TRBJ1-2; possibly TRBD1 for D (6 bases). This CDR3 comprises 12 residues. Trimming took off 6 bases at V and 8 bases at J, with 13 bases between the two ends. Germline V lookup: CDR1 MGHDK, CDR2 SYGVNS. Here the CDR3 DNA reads TGTGCCAGCAGGAGGACGGACAGCGGCTACACCTTC. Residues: CASRRTDSGYTF.

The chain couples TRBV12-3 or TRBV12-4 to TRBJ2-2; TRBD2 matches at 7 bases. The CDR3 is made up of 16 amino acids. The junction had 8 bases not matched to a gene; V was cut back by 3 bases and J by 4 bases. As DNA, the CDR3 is TGTGCCAGCAGTTTTTATACGGGAGGAAGCACCGGGGAGCTGTTTTTT. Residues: CASSFYTGGSTGELFF.

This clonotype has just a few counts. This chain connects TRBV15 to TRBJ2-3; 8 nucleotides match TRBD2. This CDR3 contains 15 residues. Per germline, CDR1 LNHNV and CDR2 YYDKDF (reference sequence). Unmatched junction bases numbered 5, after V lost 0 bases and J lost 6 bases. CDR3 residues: CATSRDVGGADTQYF. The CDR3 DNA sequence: TGTGCCACCAGCAGAGATGTCGGGGGGGCTGATACGCAGTATTTT. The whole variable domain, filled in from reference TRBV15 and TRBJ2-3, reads DAMVIQNPRYQVTQFGKPVTLSCSQTLNHNVMYWYQQKSSQAPKLLFHYYDKDFNNEADTPDNFQSRRPNTSFCFLDIRSPGLGDTAMYLCATSRDVGGADTQYFGPGTRLTVL.

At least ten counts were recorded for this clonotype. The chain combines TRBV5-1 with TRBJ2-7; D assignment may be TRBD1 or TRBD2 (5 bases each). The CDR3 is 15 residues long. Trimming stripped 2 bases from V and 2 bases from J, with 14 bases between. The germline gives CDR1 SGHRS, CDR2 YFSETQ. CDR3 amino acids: CASSFGTLGAYEQYF. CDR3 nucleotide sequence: TGCGCCAGCAGCTTTGGGACCCTGGGGGCCTACGAGCAGTACTTC.

In DNA, the CDR3 is TGTGCCAGCAAGAGCTCCTATAATTCACCCCTCCACTTT. Its translation is CASKSSYNSPLHF. This sequence joins TRBV2 and TRBJ1-6; D is uncertain. The CDR3 spans 13 residues. Per germline, CDR1 SNHLY and CDR2 FYNNEI. Trimming took 7 bases from V and 0 from J, leaving 4 bases between them.

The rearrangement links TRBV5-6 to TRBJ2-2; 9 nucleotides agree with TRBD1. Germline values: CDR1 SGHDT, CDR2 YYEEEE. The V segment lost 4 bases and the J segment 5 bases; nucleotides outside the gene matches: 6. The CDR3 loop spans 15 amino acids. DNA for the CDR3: TGTGCCAGCAGCCACGGGACAGGGTCGACCGGGGAGCTGTTTTTT. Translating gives CASSHGTGSTGELFF.

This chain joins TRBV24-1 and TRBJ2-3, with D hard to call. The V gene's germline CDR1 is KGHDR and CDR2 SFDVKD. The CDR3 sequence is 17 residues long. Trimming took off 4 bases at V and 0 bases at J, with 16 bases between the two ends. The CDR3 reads CATSDPGHGTSTDTQYF. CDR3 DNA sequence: TGTGCCACCAGTGACCCCGGTCATGGAACTAGCACAGATACGCAGTATTTT.

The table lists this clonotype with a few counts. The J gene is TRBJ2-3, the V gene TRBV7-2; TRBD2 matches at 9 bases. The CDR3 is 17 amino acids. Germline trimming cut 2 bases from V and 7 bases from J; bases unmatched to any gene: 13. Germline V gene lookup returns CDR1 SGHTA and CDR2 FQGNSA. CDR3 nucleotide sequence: TGTGCCAGCAGCTTACTAGGCCTAGCGGGGAGGAGGAATACGCAGTATTTT. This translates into CASSLLGLAGRRNTQYF.

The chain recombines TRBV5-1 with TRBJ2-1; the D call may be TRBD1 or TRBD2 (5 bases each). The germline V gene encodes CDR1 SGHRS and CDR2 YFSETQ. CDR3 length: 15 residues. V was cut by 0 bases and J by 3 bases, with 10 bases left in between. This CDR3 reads CASSLVGVLYNEQFF. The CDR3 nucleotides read TGCGCCAGCAGCTTGGTGGGGGTGCTCTACAATGAGCAGTTCTTC.

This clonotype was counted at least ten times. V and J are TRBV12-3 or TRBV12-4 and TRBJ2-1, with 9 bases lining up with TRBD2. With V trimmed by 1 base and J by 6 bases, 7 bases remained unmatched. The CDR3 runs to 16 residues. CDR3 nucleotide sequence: TGTGCCAGCAGTTTAGATCTAGCGGGGTTTGCCAATGAGCAGTTCTTC. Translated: CASSLDLAGFANEQFF.

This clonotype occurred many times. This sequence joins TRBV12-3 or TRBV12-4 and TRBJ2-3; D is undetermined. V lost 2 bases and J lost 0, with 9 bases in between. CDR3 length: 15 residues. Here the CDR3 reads CASSLFVRSTDTQYF. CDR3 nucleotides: TGTGCCAGCAGTTTATTTGTGCGGAGCACAGATACGCAGTATTTT.

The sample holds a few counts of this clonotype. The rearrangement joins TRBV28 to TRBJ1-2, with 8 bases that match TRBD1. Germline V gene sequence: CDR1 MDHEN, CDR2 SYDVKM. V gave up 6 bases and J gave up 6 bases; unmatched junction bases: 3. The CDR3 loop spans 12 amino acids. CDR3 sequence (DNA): TGTGCCAGCAGGCGACAGGGGCATGGCTACACCTTC. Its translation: CASRRQGHGYTF.

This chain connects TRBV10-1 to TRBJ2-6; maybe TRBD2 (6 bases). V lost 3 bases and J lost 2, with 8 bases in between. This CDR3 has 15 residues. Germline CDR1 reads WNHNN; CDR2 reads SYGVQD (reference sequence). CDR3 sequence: CASSEGGAGANVLTF. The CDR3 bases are TGCGCCAGCAGTGAAGGCGGGGCTGGGGCCAACGTCCTGACTTTC.

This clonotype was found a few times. As DNA, the CDR3 is TGTGCCAGCAGTTCCGGTTATCAGCCCCAGCATTTT. Translated: CASSSGYQPQHF. This sequence joins TRBV28 and TRBJ1-5; D unresolved. Germline assignment: CDR1 MDHEN and CDR2 SYDVKM. Between the trimmed V and J ends, which lost 4 bases and 5 bases, there was a span of 6 bases. This CDR3 has 12 amino acids.

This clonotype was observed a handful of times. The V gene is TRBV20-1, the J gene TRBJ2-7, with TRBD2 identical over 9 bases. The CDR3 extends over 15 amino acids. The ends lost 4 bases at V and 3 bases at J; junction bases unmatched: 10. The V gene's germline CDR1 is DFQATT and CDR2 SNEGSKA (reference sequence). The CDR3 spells CSAIIPSGILYEQYF. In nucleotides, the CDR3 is TGCAGTGCTATAATTCCTAGCGGGATTCTCTACGAGCAGTACTTC.

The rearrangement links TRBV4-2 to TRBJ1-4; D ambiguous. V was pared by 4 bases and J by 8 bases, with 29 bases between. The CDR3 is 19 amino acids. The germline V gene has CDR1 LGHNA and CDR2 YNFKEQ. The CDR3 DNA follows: TGTGCCAGCAGCCTCCTTGGGAGCGACCTAGGTTTCGTCCGCGAAAAACTGTTTTTT. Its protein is CASSLLGSDLGFVREKLFF.